This T cell receptor (beta chain) originates from a study of shared clonotypes between healthy human individuals. Study information: A donor's plate count was three for CD4 naive and three for CD4 memory; CD8 naive had two and CD8 memory one. Study observations and caveats: Depth was large, yet rarefaction showed that sorted-subset sequencing was incomplete.

CD4+ cell separation produced CD45RA+ naive and CD45RA-negative memory subsets. This CDR3 region has 17 residues. Losses at the gene ends were 9 bases for V and 8 bases for J; bases not matched to a gene: 13. Germline assignment: CDR1 LNHDA and CDR2 SQIVND (reference sequence). At least ten counts were recorded for this clone. The antigen is not known. TCRdb's table, derived via immunoSEQ multiplex PCR, lists solely in-frame clones and lacks some. There are over 2 million clones in the sample; approximately 90% occur only once, and approximately 0.41% lies in the top ten. V and J are TRBV19 and TRBJ2-1; 16 bases match TRBD2. The sequenced material came from naive CD4+ T cells from PBMCs. Subset here: CD45RA+ positively selected. This TCR was recovered from a man between 18 and 29 years old in good health. Some clones in this sample may be carry-over from other donors' samples. CDR3 DNA: TGTGCCAGCCAGGGACTAGCGGGAGGGATCGGGTTCTATGAGCAGTTCTTC. Protein sequence: CASQGLAGGIGFYEQFF.